These 16 T cell receptor beta chains originate from one sample sequenced in a study of shared clonotypes between healthy human individuals. Naive-designated CD8 cells lacked CD45RO, were positively enriched for CCR7, and omitted terminally differentiated effector memory CD45RA+ cells. Measured with immunoSEQ multiplex PCR; TCRdb has only the in-frame clones, and not every one. The sample consists of around 1,900,000 clones, approximately 92% of them appearing once. Sequencing was carried out using naive CD8+ T cells from PBMCs. The receptor source for this set is a man younger than 35 in good health. Some clones in this sample may be carry-over from other donors' samples.

V and J are TRBV29-1 and TRBJ2-3, with 16 positions matching TRBD2. Trimming removed 3 bases from V and 5 bases from J; junction bases left unmatched: 5. Germline-derived CDR1 and CDR2 are SQVTM and ANQGSEA. The CDR3 totals 16 residues. CDR3 DNA sequence: TGCAGCGTTGACGGGACTAGCGGGAGGGCCTTAGATACGCAGTATTTT. Translation gives CSVDGTSGRALDTQYF.

This clone appeared a single time. The chain has TRBV28 and TRBJ1-5; no reliable D call. Trimming removed 3 bases at V and 3 bases at J, with 6 bases between. The CDR3 covers 13 residues. CDR1 is MDHEN, CDR2 SYDVKM, per germline. In nucleotides, the CDR3 is TGTGCCAGCAGTTTCAGTTTCAATCAGCCCCAGCATTTT. It translates to CASSFSFNQPQHF.

The chain employs TRBV6-1 and TRBJ2-1; 7 positions agree with TRBD1. The CDR3 runs to 13 residues. Losses at the gene ends were 6 bases for V and 4 bases for J; bases not matched to a gene: 3. CDR1 and CDR2 (germline): MNHNS, SASEGT. Here the CDR3 DNA reads TGTGCCAGCAGGGTACAGGGGTACAATGAGCAGTTCTTC. It yields the protein CASRVQGYNEQFF.

This clone was observed a single time. V and J are TRBV11-2 and TRBJ2-1; D is possibly TRBD2 (6 bases). The CDR3 extends over 15 amino acids. Germline V gene lookup returns CDR1 SGHAT and CDR2 FQNNGV. Trimming shortened V by 2 bases and J by 7 bases, and 15 bases separated the two germline ends. The CDR3 region has the DNA TGTGCCAGCAGCTTAACTGGTCTAGCGTTGAATGAGCAGTTCTTC. Its protein product is CASSLTGLALNEQFF.

This clone appeared once. This sample also contains other DNA sequences that code for the same CDR3. This sequence joins TRBV9 and TRBJ2-2; 7 bases fit TRBD1. The CDR3 runs to 15 residues. J lost 3 bases, V lost 0 bases, and 2 bases had no gene match. From germline, CDR1 is SGDLS and CDR2 YYNGEE. CDR3 residues: CASSVGQGDTGELFF. In nucleotides, the CDR3 is TGTGCCAGCAGCGTAGGGCAGGGGGACACCGGGGAGCTGTTTTTT.

The chain uses TRBV18 and TRBJ2-7; 9 bases agree with TRBD1. Germline CDR1 reads KGHSH; CDR2 reads LQKENI. There are 16 residues in the CDR3. V lost 4 bases, J lost 5 bases, and 12 bases stayed unmatched. CDR3 bases: TGTGCCAGCTCACTCGGGACAGGGATAGGAGCTGACGAGCAGTACTTC. It is translated as CASSLGTGIGADEQYF.

The rearrangement joins TRBV4-2 to TRBJ1-1, with 7 positions matching TRBD1. CDR3 size: 13 residues. Germline CDR1 is LGHNA and CDR2 is YNFKEQ. J was trimmed by 5 bases and V by 1 base; bases with no gene match: 1. The CDR3 sequence: CASSQVQGTEAFF. The CDR3 DNA is TGTGCCAGCAGCCAAGTACAGGGGACTGAAGCTTTCTTT.

CDR3: CASSGRLAEKITSYEQYF. The CDR3 DNA reads TGTGCCAGCAGCGGAAGACTAGCGGAAAAAATTACCTCCTACGAGCAGTACTTC. This chain connects TRBV7-2 to TRBJ2-7; 9 bases agree with TRBD2. There are 18 residues in the CDR3. CDR1 and CDR2 from the germline V gene are SGHTA and FQGNSA. Trimming removed 5 bases from V and 0 bases from J; junction bases left unmatched: 14.

The chain links TRBV19 to TRBJ2-1; 9 bases align to TRBD2. Per the germline V gene, CDR1 is LNHDA and CDR2 is SQIVND (reference sequence). J was trimmed by 6 bases and V by 5 bases; bases with no gene match: 11. The CDR3 sequence is 16 residues long. The CDR3 here is CASSLWAGLATNEQFF. DNA of the CDR3: TGTGCCAGTAGTCTTTGGGCGGGACTAGCTACCAATGAGCAGTTCTTC.

The table lists this clone with a count of one. The sample holds other DNA sequences that translate to the same CDR3. V usage is TRBV28 and J usage is TRBJ1-2; D remains unclear. Trimming shortened V by 2 bases and J by 2 bases, and 6 bases separated the two germline ends. The CDR3 covers 13 residues. Germline V gene data show CDR1 as MDHEN and CDR2 as SYDVKM. DNA of the CDR3: TGTGCCAGCAGTTTAGCCAGCAACTATGGCTACACCTTC. Translation: CASSLASNYGYTF.

This chain connects TRBV7-8 to TRBJ1-2; 7 nucleotides match TRBD1. The germline V gene encodes CDR1 SGHVS and CDR2 FQNEAQ. This CDR3 has 15 residues. With V trimmed by 2 bases and J by 3 bases, 6 bases remained unmatched. Here the CDR3 DNA reads TGTGCCAGCAGCTTACGACAGGGTAATTACTATGGCTACACCTTC. Its protein is CASSLRQGNYYGYTF.

The chain links TRBV19 to TRBJ2-2; D is unclear. V was clipped by 8 bases and J by 1 base, with 11 bases between them. CDR1 and CDR2 (germline): LNHDA, SQIVND (reference sequence). The CDR3 consists of 14 residues. The CDR3: CASPSGENTGELFF. CDR3 DNA: TGTGCCAGTCCGTCTGGCGAGAACACCGGGGAGCTGTTTTTT.

For this clone: Other DNA sequences in the same sample also yield this CDR3. The chain combines TRBV9 with TRBJ2-1, with TRBD1 matching over 8 bases. The V gene's germline CDR1 is SGDLS and CDR2 YYNGEE. J was trimmed by 2 bases and V by 3 bases; bases with no gene match: 4. This CDR3 has 15 residues. Written as DNA, the CDR3 is TGTGCCAGCAGCGCCCGGGACAGGCCCTACAATGAGCAGTTCTTC. Protein product: CASSARDRPYNEQFF.

This rearrangement joins TRBV18 to TRBJ1-4; D remains ambiguous. This CDR3 spans 15 amino acids. The germline V and J ends were trimmed by 2 bases and 3 bases, with 10 bases remaining between them. CDR1 and CDR2 from the germline V gene are KGHSH and LQKENI. CDR3 sequence (DNA): TGTGCCAGCTCACCAGAAAGTCGGTCTAATGAAAAACTGTTTTTT. Its translation: CASSPESRSNEKLFF.

In its sample, this clone was seen once. The genes are TRBV27 and TRBJ2-7; D possibly corresponds to TRBD1 (6 bases). There are 14 residues in the CDR3. Looked up from germline, CDR1 is MNHEY and CDR2 is SMNVEV (reference sequence). The V end lost 5 bases, the J end lost 3 bases, and 14 bases lay between the germline ends. The CDR3 DNA sequence: TGTGCCAGCAGTGCCAACAGGGATCGCTACGAGCAGTACTTC. Its protein product is CASSANRDRYEQYF.

The J gene is TRBJ1-5, the V gene TRBV28; D ambiguous. The CDR3 totals 14 residues. Germline values: CDR1 MDHEN, CDR2 SYDVKM. The V end lost 3 bases, the J end lost 6 bases, and 12 bases lay between the germline ends. CDR3 residues: CASSFRVGSQPQHF. CDR3 coding DNA: TGTGCCAGCAGTTTTAGGGTCGGAAGTCAGCCCCAGCATTTT.